The rows below give T cell receptor beta chains drawn from one sample of a study of CD8 T cells in ankylosing spondylitis. From the 5' RACE reads, TCRdb called clonotypes with MiXCR, one entry per CDR3 protein. The repertoire holds under 55,000 distinct CDR3 sequences, with 7.4% as singletons. Input material: blood, either unsorted or a sorted T cell fraction (not recorded which). The receptors were gathered from a female donor with ankylosing spondylitis or in good health (not recorded which). The CDR3 runs from the conserved cysteine through the conserved F or W. Fields, in order: D gene, J gene, V gene, clone size, CDR3 DNA, CDR3 protein. A D gene is named only where the DNA matches it firmly. The listing skips clone size in some rows; elsewhere it reads once, few, many or a size class.

>.|TRBJ1-1|TRBV5-1|many
TGCGCCAGCGCCGGAGGATGGATGAACACTGAAGCTTTCTTT
CASAGGWMNTEAFF
>.|TRBJ1-3|TRBV4-2|.
TGTGCCATGGGCCGCGGGCTTTTCCGTGACACCATATATTTT
CAMGRGLFRDTIYF
>.|TRBJ2-5|TRBV29-1|many
TGCAGCGTTGAAATGGGGAATTTTGAGACCCAGTACTTC
CSVEMGNFETQYF
>.|TRBJ2-2|TRBV5-1|.
TGCGCCAGCAGCTTGGGGCCGGACACCGGGGAGCTGTTTTTT
CASSLGPDTGELFF
>.|TRBJ2-2|TRBV7-8|.
TGTGCCAGCAGCCCCCACCGCCAGGTCGCCGGGGAGCTGTTTTTT
CASSPHRQVAGELFF
>TRBD1|TRBJ1-1|TRBV7-9|.
TGTGCCAGCAGCTTAGCCGGGACAGGGGGCACGACTGAAGCTTTCTTT
CASSLAGTGGTTEAFF
>.|TRBJ2-3|TRBV20-1|many
TGCAGTGCTAGAGGAAAACAGGGGAGGACAGATACGCAGTATTTT
CSARGKQGRTDTQYF
>TRBD1|TRBJ2-1|TRBV5-6|many
TGTGCCAGCAGCTTGGCTCGGTCAAGGGGGCCCTACAATGAGCAGTTCTTC
CASSLARSRGPYNEQFF
>.|TRBJ2-5|TRBV5-1|.
TGCGCCAGCAGCCCGGGCCCAGGCGGGGAGACCCAGTACTTC
CASSPGPGGETQYF
>.|TRBJ1-4|TRBV11-1|many
TGTGCCAGCAGCCCGGAAGCCTCGGGGGGAAGAAATGAAAAACTGTTTTTT
CASSPEASGGRNEKLFF
>.|TRBJ1-5|TRBV20-1|.
TGCAGTGCTAGAGCGGCGGGAATGAAGGGCCAGCCCCAGCATTTT
CSARAAGMKGQPQHF
>.|TRBJ2-3|TRBV27|many
TGTGCCAGCAGTGATGGGAGGTTAGGTGTGGATACGCAGTATTTT
CASSDGRLGVDTQYF
>.|TRBJ1-1|TRBV5-1|many
TGCGCCAGCAGCTTGGAAGGGGGGAGCACTGAAGCTTTCTTT
CASSLEGGSTEAFF
>TRBD1|TRBJ1-1|TRBV20-1|.
TGCAGTGCTAGAGATGGAAGGGACAGGGTTTCTTTCTTT
CSARDGRDRVSFF
>TRBD2|TRBJ2-3|TRBV20-1|many
TGCAGTGCTACGGCACTAGCGGGGAACACAGATACGCAGTATTTT
CSATALAGNTDTQYF
>.|TRBJ2-1|TRBV29-1|.
TGCAGCGTTTTCGACAGGTTGGGTGAGCAGTTCTTC
CSVFDRLGEQFF
>TRBD1|TRBJ1-5|TRBV20-1|many
TGCAGTGCTCGGACAGGGCTTAATCAGCCCCAGCATTTT
CSARTGLNQPQHF
>TRBD1|TRBJ2-1|TRBV29-1|many
TGCAGCGTTCCTCCTCCTGGACAGGGGGGAGGAAATGAGCAGTTCTTC
CSVPPPGQGGGNEQFF
>.|TRBJ2-7|TRBV7-6|many
TGTGCCAGCAGCTTAGCGGGGGGGCCCAACGAGCAGTACTTC
CASSLAGGPNEQYF
>.|TRBJ2-5|TRBV20-1|many
TGCAGTGCTAGGGACCCAGCAAGGGAGACCCAGTACTTC
CSARDPARETQYF
>.|TRBJ2-3|TRBV28|many
TGTGCCAGCAGTTCATATCCACAGGCTACCCCCACAGATACGCAGTATTTT
CASSSYPQATPTDTQYF
>.|TRBJ1-3|TRBV5-1|many
TGCGCCAGCAGCTTGGCCATAGGGGCCTCTGGAAACACCATATATTTT
CASSLAIGASGNTIYF
>TRBD2|TRBJ2-7|TRBV28|.
TGTGCCAGCACCTCTAGCGGGGGCTCCTACGAGCAGTACTTC
CASTSSGGSYEQYF
>.|TRBJ2-7|TRBV20-1|many
TGCAGTGCTCTAGACCTTCCGAGGTCCTACGAGCAGTACTTC
CSALDLPRSYEQYF
>.|TRBJ1-6|TRBV28|many
TGTGCCAGCCTTCGGGAGTTAGGTTCACCCCTCCACTTT
CASLRELGSPLHF
>TRBD1|TRBJ1-4|TRBV7-7|many
TGTGCTAGCAGCAAACCGAGGGGGGACAGAACTGAAAAACTGTTTTTT
CASSKPRGDRTEKLFF
>TRBD1|TRBJ2-7|TRBV4-3|many
TGCGCCAGCAGCCAAGTCTCTCCCCCCGGGACAGGGCGGAACGAGCAGTACTTC
CASSQVSPPGTGRNEQYF
>.|TRBJ2-4|TRBV5-5|many
TGTGCCAGCAGCCCGGGGTTCTCCCAAAACATTCAGTACTTC
CASSPGFSQNIQYF
>.|TRBJ1-1|TRBV27|.
TGTGCCAGCAGTTCCACGTCTGGAAGGGCTGAAGCTTTCTTT
CASSSTSGRAEAFF
>.|TRBJ1-1|TRBV20-1|many
TGCAGTGCTAGAGCATTCGGGACGGCAGGAGCTTTCTTT
CSARAFGTAGAFF
>.|TRBJ2-2|TRBV7-2|many
TGTGCCAGCAGCTTGAACAGGGGAGGCACCGGGGAGCTGTTTTTT
CASSLNRGGTGELFF
>TRBD1|TRBJ1-1|TRBV3-1|few
TGTGCCAGCAGCCAACCAGGGGGAAGCACTGAAGCTTTCTTT
CASSQPGGSTEAFF
>.|TRBJ2-7|TRBV20-1|many
TGCAGTGCTAGCGACTCACCAGGGGCAAGGTACGAGCAGTACTTC
CSASDSPGARYEQYF
>TRBD2|TRBJ2-1|TRBV20-1|many
TGCAGTGCTAGTCTAGCGGGGGCCCTGATGTACAATGAGCAGTTCTTC
CSASLAGALMYNEQFF
>.|TRBJ1-3|TRBV4-3|many
TGCGCCAGCAGCCAAGATGGAAGGACCCCTGGAAACACCATATATTTT
CASSQDGRTPGNTIYF
>TRBD2|TRBJ2-3|TRBV5-8|many
TGTGCCAGCAGCCTGGGACTAGCGGGGGGGACAGATACGCAGTATTTT
CASSLGLAGGTDTQYF
>TRBD1|TRBJ1-2|TRBV5-1|many
TGCGCCAGCAGCTTGTTACCGCAGGGGGCTTATGGCTACACCTTC
CASSLLPQGAYGYTF
>.|TRBJ1-1|TRBV19|many
TGTGCCAGTAGTAGTGGCGGGGTATCTACTGAAGCTTTCTTT
CASSSGGVSTEAFF
>.|TRBJ1-1|TRBV18|many
TGTGCCAGCTCACCCGAATATGAGACAGATGGTGAAGCTTTCTTT
CASSPEYETDGEAFF
>TRBD1|TRBJ1-1|TRBV6-1|many
TGTGCCAGCAGTAGGACAGGGGGCGCGATGAACACTGAAGCTTTCTTT
CASSRTGGAMNTEAFF
>.|TRBJ2-3|TRBV20-1|many
TGCAGTGCCTCCCCACAAAACAGGGCAGATACGCAGTATTTT
CSASPQNRADTQYF
>TRBD1|TRBJ2-5|TRBV29-1|many
TGCAGCGGGGGACAGGCGCAAGAGACCCAGTACTTC
CSGGQAQETQYF
>TRBD2|TRBJ2-5|TRBV5-1|few
TGCGCCAGCAGCTTGGCCGGGGGGACGGGAGAAGAGACCCAGTACTTC
CASSLAGGTGEETQYF
>.|TRBJ1-2|TRBV4-1|many
TGCGCCAGCAGCCAAGCCTACCCCGGGGGGTCGGGCTATGGCTACACCTTC
CASSQAYPGGSGYGYTF
>.|TRBJ2-7|TRBV7-3|.
TGTGCCAGCAGCTTCGACCCAGACTACGAGCAGTACTTC
CASSFDPDYEQYF
>.|TRBJ1-1|TRBV19|few
TGTGCCAGTAGTTGGGGAGTTATGAACACTGAAGCTTTCTTT
CASSWGVMNTEAFF
>.|TRBJ2-3|TRBV20-1|many
TGCAGTGCTAGGATGCAGGGGAATAGAACAGATACGCAGTATTTT
CSARMQGNRTDTQYF
>.|TRBJ2-2|TRBV10-3|many
TGTGCCATCAGTGTGGCCGGGGAGCTGTTTTTT
CAISVAGELFF
>.|TRBJ2-3|TRBV7-6|many
TGTGCCAGCAGCTCGGGGTCCGCCGCAGATACGCAGTATTTT
CASSSGSAADTQYF
>TRBD2|TRBJ2-7|TRBV5-5|many
TGTGCCAGCAGCTCATCTAGCGGGGGTTACGAGCAGTACTTC
CASSSSSGGYEQYF
>TRBD1|TRBJ1-2|TRBV6-1|many
TGTGCGAACAGGGGGCGCGGTGACTATGGCTACACCTTC
CANRGRGDYGYTF
>.|TRBJ2-5|TRBV5-1|many
TGCGCCAGCAGCTTAAGCCAAGAGACCCAGTACTTC
CASSLSQETQYF
>.|TRBJ1-6|TRBV5-1|many
TGCGCCAGCAGCTTGGCAGGGATCGATAATTCACCCCTCCACTTT
CASSLAGIDNSPLHF
>.|TRBJ2-1|TRBV6-1|many
TGTGCCAGCAACACACAGTCGGGGTACAATGAGCAGTTCTTC
CASNTQSGYNEQFF